One and the same sample provided the 32 T cell receptor beta chains below, sequenced in a study of blood T cell repertoires in COVID-19 (dated by TCRdb to 2018 to 2021). Libraries were constructed by the immunoSEQ multiplex PCR assay. TCRdb retrieved this table from immuneACCESS and kept in-frame rearrangements only. Not all clones are present; in checked studies, unresolved V genes account for under half, and no reason is known for the remainder. The sample table contains 40,000 to 55,000 clones; only one count was recorded for around nine tenths of them. Clones ranked in the top ten supply 6.5% to 8% of the sample. The sample taken for sequencing was peripheral blood. These receptors were collected from a man aged 45 to 65 with active COVID-19.

This clone was observed once. The V gene is TRBV11-3, the J gene TRBJ2-2; a weak D match, TRBD2 (5 bases). The CDR3 loop spans 16 amino acids. Trimming stripped 0 bases from V and 0 bases from J, with 8 bases between. Per germline, CDR1 SGHNT and CDR2 YENEEA. CDR3 bases: TGTGCCAGCAGCTTAGAGCGAGCGGCGAACACCGGGGAGCTGTTTTTT. Translating gives CASSLERAANTGELFF.

The J gene is TRBJ2-3, the V gene TRBV20-1; 9 nucleotides agree with TRBD2. CDR1 is DFQATT and CDR2 is SNEGSKA in the germline V gene (reference sequence). V was clipped by 3 bases and J by 5 bases; unmatched bases: 6. The CDR3 spans 14 residues. CDR3 loop: CSASRTSDVDTQYF. CDR3 nucleotide sequence: TGCAGTGCTAGTAGGACTAGCGACGTAGATACGCAGTATTTT.

Only one count was recorded for this clone. The chain employs TRBV9 and TRBJ2-3; 9 bases are shared with TRBD1. Trimming at V came to 4 bases and at J to 2 bases, leaving 5 bases not matched to a gene. There are 15 residues in the CDR3. The germline gives CDR1 SGDLS, CDR2 YYNGEE. This CDR3 is CASSPRDRATDTQYF. The CDR3 DNA reads as TGTGCCAGCAGCCCCCGGGACAGGGCCACAGATACGCAGTATTTT.

V is TRBV19 and J is TRBJ1-4; 9 positions agree with TRBD1. Trimming took 2 bases from V and 7 from J; bases not matched to a gene: 8. Germline V gives CDR1 LNHDA, CDR2 SQIVND (reference sequence). This CDR3 has 16 amino acids. Written as DNA, the CDR3 is TGTGCCAGTAGTATACAACACGGACAGGGGATTGAAAAACTGTTTTTT. As protein: CASSIQHGQGIEKLFF.

This chain links TRBV5-1 with TRBJ1-1; TRBD1 might be the D (6 bases). The V and J ends lost 5 bases and 1 base respectively, with 6 bases between them. There are 12 residues in the CDR3. Germline lookup yields CDR1 SGHRS and CDR2 YFSETQ. CDR3 protein: CASRGQNTEAFF. In DNA, the CDR3 is TGCGCCAGCAGGGGACAGAACACTGAAGCTTTCTTT.

The gene calls are TRBV4-2 and TRBJ2-7, with a weak D call TRBD2 (6 bases). Germline V gene data show CDR1 as LGHNA and CDR2 as YNFKEQ. This CDR3 spans 14 amino acids. Trimming removed 4 bases from V and 3 bases from J, with 13 bases in between. CDR3 DNA sequence: TGTGCCAGCAGCCCCGGGACTCAAGGCTACGAGCAGTACTTC. Encoded protein: CASSPGTQGYEQYF.

V gene TRBV15 combines with J gene TRBJ1-5, with D unclear. Germline lookup yields CDR1 LNHNV and CDR2 YYDKDF (reference sequence). The CDR3 loop spans 14 amino acids. V was trimmed by 0 bases and J by 0 bases, leaving 3 bases between them. The CDR3 region has the DNA TGTGCCACCAGCAGAGACGGTAGCAATCAGCCCCAGCATTTT. Translated: CATSRDGSNQPQHF.

The chain employs TRBV7-6 and TRBJ1-2; D is ambiguous. This CDR3 comprises 13 residues. CDR1 SGHVS and CDR2 FNYEAQ come from the germline V gene. V was pared by 5 bases and J by 7 bases, with 14 bases between. The CDR3: CASSLGSGVGYTF. CDR3 bases: TGTGCCAGCAGCCTAGGGTCCGGGGTTGGCTACACCTTC.

CDR3 in DNA: TGTGCCTTTTGGAGATCTGGGGCCAACGTCCTGACTTTC. It yields the protein CAFWRSGANVLTF. The chain has TRBV30 and TRBJ2-6; D unclear. Germline V CDR1 and CDR2: GTSNPN, SVGIG (reference sequence). Between the trimmed V and J ends, which lost 7 bases and 1 base, there was a span of 8 bases. The CDR3 runs to 13 residues. The whole variable domain, filled in from reference TRBV30 and TRBJ2-6, reads SQTIHQWPATLVQPVGSPLSLECTVEGTSNPNLYWYRQAAGRGLQLLFYSVGIGQISSEVPQNLSASRPQDRQFILSSKKLLLSDSGFYLCAFWRSGANVLTFGAGSRLTVL.

The chain carries TRBV10-3 and TRBJ2-5; no definite D call. V lost 2 bases and J 2 bases, leaving 3 bases between the germline ends. Per germline, CDR1 ENHRY and CDR2 SYGVKD. CDR3 size: 12 residues. The CDR3 DNA is TGTGCCATCAGTGAGCTTCAAGAGACCCAGTACTTC. This sequence encodes CAISELQETQYF.

The rearrangement uses TRBV5-4 and TRBJ1-3; TRBD1 matches 7 bases. The CDR3 contains 14 residues. Germline CDR1 SGHNT, CDR2 YYREEE (reference sequence). V shed 4 bases, J shed 5 bases, and the junction held 6 bases outside the gene matches. The CDR3 DNA sequence: TGTGCCAGCAGCCTCGACAGGGAGCGAAACACCATATATTTT. Its protein product is CASSLDRERNTIYF.

This clone showed up just once. One end of the junction is discordant with germline, which a read error may explain. This chain links TRBV7-4 with TRBJ2-7; D ambiguous. This CDR3 is 11 amino acids long. Germline CDR1 and CDR2: SGHVT and SQSDAQ. Here the CDR3 reads CASSLLSLGGF. DNA for the CDR3: TGTGCCAGCAGCTTATTGTCCCTCGGCGGCTTC.

On this clone itself: The same CDR3 is also encoded by other DNA sequences in this sample. The chain uses TRBV6-2 or TRBV6-3 and TRBJ2-7; D possibly corresponds to TRBD1 (6 bases). This CDR3 spans 13 amino acids. V lost 5 bases to trimming and J lost 4 bases, with 12 bases between them. Germline CDR1 MNHEY, CDR2 SVGEGT. This CDR3 is CASSRTAPYEQYF. The DNA of the CDR3 is TGTGCCAGCAGTCGGACAGCTCCTTACGAGCAGTACTTC.

This chain uses TRBV18 with TRBJ1-5, with D perhaps TRBD1 (5 bases). CDR1 and CDR2 (germline): KGHSH, LQKENI. The ends were cut back, 3 bases at V and 1 base at J, with 13 bases in the middle. The CDR3 runs to 16 residues. The CDR3 bases are TGTGCCAGCTCACCCCCCCCAGGGATAAGCAATCAGCCCCAGCATTTT. Amino acid sequence: CASSPPPGISNQPQHF.

The chain combines TRBV9 with TRBJ2-7, with 9 positions matching TRBD1. Germline V gene sequence: CDR1 SGDLS, CDR2 YYNGEE. The ends lost 1 base at V and 4 bases at J; junction bases unmatched: 6. CDR3 length equals 15 residues. CDR3 DNA sequence: TGTGCCAGCAGCGTAAGTGGGACAGGGTTATACGAGCAGTACTTC. This encodes CASSVSGTGLYEQYF.

This clone has more than one count but fewer than ten. The J gene is TRBJ2-2, the V gene TRBV5-1; no firm D call. Germline CDR1 SGHRS, CDR2 YFSETQ. This CDR3 spans 14 amino acids. V was shortened by 0 bases and J by 6 bases, with 9 bases between the two germline ends. The CDR3 DNA reads TGCGCCAGCAGCTTGGGGCTTTGGTCCGGGGAGCTGTTTTTT. Translating it yields CASSLGLWSGELFF. The full variable domain, rest sourced from reference TRBV5-1 and TRBJ2-2, is KAGVTQTPRYLIKTRGQQVTLSCSPISGHRSVSWYQQTPGQGLQFLFEYFSETQRNKGNFPGRFSGRQFSNSRSEMNVSTLELGDSALYLCASSLGLWSGELFFGEGSRLTVL.

J is TRBJ1-6 and V is TRBV27, with D possibly matching TRBD1 (5 bases). This CDR3 is built from 15 residues. V lost 0 bases, J lost 8 bases, and 11 bases lay in between. Germline CDR1 and CDR2: MNHEY and SMNVEV (reference sequence). The CDR3 here is CASSLSVGGHSPLHF. Here the CDR3 DNA reads TGTGCCAGCAGTTTATCGGTCGGGGGTCATTCACCCCTCCACTTT.

The chain uses TRBV24-1 and TRBJ2-1; 12 bases map to TRBD2. Germline trimming cut 5 bases from V and 0 bases from J; bases unmatched to any gene: 7. The CDR3 spans 18 residues. Per germline, CDR1 KGHDR and CDR2 SFDVKD. The chain's CDR3 is CATSGPTSGGSSYNEQFF. CDR3 in DNA: TGTGCCACCAGTGGCCCCACTAGCGGGGGGAGCTCCTACAATGAGCAGTTCTTC.

This clone was observed once. The chain joins TRBV15 to TRBJ1-4; TRBD1 might be the D (5 bases). This CDR3 spans 15 amino acids. Germline V gene sequence: CDR1 LNHNV, CDR2 YYDKDF (reference sequence). V lost 0 bases to trimming and J lost 8 bases, with 13 bases between them. The CDR3 protein is CATSRDWGGWEKLFF. CDR3 in DNA: TGTGCCACCAGCAGAGATTGGGGGGGTTGGGAAAAACTGTTTTTT.

The chain joins TRBV29-1 to TRBJ2-7; 9 bases match TRBD1. The CDR3 has 18 amino acids. Germline loops: CDR1 SQVTM, CDR2 ANQGSEA. After removal of 3 bases from V and 2 bases from J, the junction contained 17 bases not matched to a gene. CDR3 region: CSVEDWLGERQGAYEQYF. DNA for the CDR3: TGCAGCGTTGAGGACTGGTTGGGCGAGAGACAGGGGGCCTACGAGCAGTACTTC.

Only one count was recorded for this clone. The chain carries TRBV9 and TRBJ2-1; 7 bases are a match to TRBD1. CDR3 length: 15 residues. With 0 bases clipped from V and 3 bases from J, the junction kept 3 bases outside the gene matches. The germline CDR1 and CDR2 sequences are SGDLS and YYNGEE. CDR3 coding DNA: TGTGCCAGCAGCGTAGACCGGGACAGCTACAATGAGCAGTTCTTC. It translates to CASSVDRDSYNEQFF. The variable domain in full, completed from reference TRBV9 and TRBJ2-1, reads DSGVTQTPKHLITATGQRVTLRCSPRSGDLSVYWYQQSLDQGLQFLIQYYNGEERAKGNILERFSAQQFPDLHSELNLSSLELGDSALYFCASSVDRDSYNEQFFGPGTRLTVL.

The rearrangement uses TRBV6-5 and TRBJ1-2, with D tentatively TRBD1 (6 bases). Germline CDR1 reads MNHEY; CDR2 reads SVGAGI. Deletions cut 2 bases from V and 0 bases from J, with 10 bases between. CDR3 length equals 15 residues. This chain's CDR3 is CASSYGQPSNYGYTF. CDR3 bases: TGTGCCAGCAGTTACGGACAGCCTTCTAACTATGGCTACACCTTC.

The chain's CDR3 is CASSERRSSYNEQFF. In nucleotides, the CDR3 is TGTGCCAGCAGTGAAAGACGGAGCTCCTACAATGAGCAGTTCTTC. The chain combines TRBV25-1 with TRBJ2-1, with unresolved D. This CDR3 has 15 residues. Trimming left V 2 bases short and J 0 bases short, with 8 bases between. Germline assignment: CDR1 MGHDK and CDR2 SYGVNS.

The chain is built from TRBV6-2 or TRBV6-3 and TRBJ2-7; 9 bases align to TRBD2. The CDR3 runs to 16 residues. Germline V gene lookup returns CDR1 MNHEY and CDR2 SVGEGT. The ends lost 2 bases at V and 5 bases at J; junction bases unmatched: 10. CDR3 sequence reads: CASSYPGLAGENEQYF. The CDR3 nucleotides read TGTGCCAGCAGTTACCCCGGCTTAGCGGGGGAGAACGAGCAGTACTTC.

This clone has just one count. This chain joins TRBV7-2 and TRBJ2-1; D gene ambiguous. Trimming shortened V by 4 bases and J by 10 bases, and 8 bases separated the two germline ends. The CDR3 sequence is 11 residues long. CDR1 and CDR2 from the germline V gene are SGHTA and FQGNSA. CDR3 nucleotide sequence: TGTGCCAGCAGCTCCGTCTCGGAGCAGTTCTTC. As protein: CASSSVSEQFF.

The chain employs TRBV7-6 and TRBJ2-1, with 9 bases that match TRBD2. CDR3 length: 15 amino acids. Germline V gives CDR1 SGHVS, CDR2 FNYEAQ. With 4 bases clipped from V and 8 bases from J, the junction kept 9 bases outside the gene matches. CDR3 residues: CASSYSGTSMDEQFF. CDR3 coding DNA: TGTGCCAGCAGCTACTCCGGGACTAGCATGGATGAGCAGTTCTTC.

The chain carries TRBV6-5 and TRBJ1-6; 11 bases align to TRBD1. Germline loops: CDR1 MNHEY, CDR2 SVGAGI. With V trimmed by 7 bases and J by 9 bases, 8 bases remained unmatched. The CDR3 sequence is 15 residues long. This chain's CDR3 is CASMSKGTGGSPLHF. CDR3 nucleotides: TGTGCCAGCATGAGTAAAGGGACAGGGGGTTCACCCCTCCACTTT.

The rearrangement joins TRBV6-1 to TRBJ2-3, with TRBD2 matching over 8 bases. CDR1 and CDR2 from the germline V gene are MNHNS and SASEGT. With V trimmed by 3 bases and J by 2 bases, 4 bases remained unmatched. The CDR3 is 15 amino acids. Written as DNA, the CDR3 is TGTGCCAGCAGTGACGCAGCGGGAGTCACAGATACGCAGTATTTT. Translating gives CASSDAAGVTDTQYF.

The chain recombines TRBV27 with TRBJ1-6; unclear D gene. Trimming took off 6 bases at V and 9 bases at J, with 12 bases between the two ends. Germline values: CDR1 MNHEY, CDR2 SMNVEV (reference sequence). The CDR3 consists of 13 residues. This CDR3 reads CASSYPSGSPLHF. CDR3 nucleotide sequence: TGTGCCAGCAGCTACCCCTCTGGTTCACCCCTCCACTTT.

The rearrangement uses TRBV10-1 and TRBJ2-4; 7 bases are a match to TRBD1. The V and J ends lost 3 bases and 6 bases, in that order; junction bases with no gene match: 2. CDR3 length: 13 residues. Germline V gene sequence: CDR1 WNHNN, CDR2 SYGVQD (reference sequence). CDR3 bases: TGCGCCAGCAGTGACCGACAGGGAAACATTCAGTACTTC. Protein product: CASSDRQGNIQYF.

The chain uses TRBV6-4 and TRBJ2-3; D possibly corresponds to TRBD2 (6 bases). Trimming stripped 5 bases from V and 4 bases from J, with 13 bases between. From germline, CDR1 is MRHNA and CDR2 SNTAGT. CDR3 length: 14 residues. The CDR3, as DNA: TGTGCCAGCAGTAGGTCGGGAGACGCAGATACGCAGTATTTT. Translated: CASSRSGDADTQYF.

The V and J genes are TRBV5-6 and TRBJ1-1; D ambiguous. V was clipped by 0 bases and J by 3 bases, with 15 bases between them. Germline lookup yields CDR1 SGHDT and CDR2 YYEEEE. CDR3 length equals 16 residues. CDR3 amino acids: CASSLEGGFWDTEAFF. CDR3 in DNA: TGTGCCAGCAGCTTGGAAGGAGGGTTCTGGGACACTGAAGCTTTCTTT.